This T cell receptor beta chain stems from a study of CD8+ T cells in alopecia areata. Regarding this clone: No antigen is known for it.

As for treatment: oral pan-JAK inhibitor, 5-10 mg twice daily. cDNA prepared by RNA extraction and subsequent reverse transcription served as the template for sequencing. The repertoire was sequenced with immunoSEQ multiplex PCR; TCRdb's copy has only in-frame clones and lacks some. The sample lists about 120,000 clones; roughly 50% were seen once. The V and J ends lost 1 base and 3 bases, in that order; junction bases with no gene match: 6. The CDR3 is 16 residues long. CDR1 LNHNV and CDR2 YYDKDF come from the germline V gene (reference sequence). Study results and limitations: More clonal than normal scalp was lesional scalp, particularly alopecia totalis/universalis.

The sample consisted of CD8+ T cells sorted from blood, taken at week 4, from a patient treated with tofacitinib. The chain joins TRBV15 to TRBJ2-3; 8 bases are a match to TRBD2. This clonotype originated in a human donor with alopecia areata. CDR3 nucleotide sequence: TGTGCCACCAGCAGAGTTCCGGGGGGGCCAACAGATACGCAGTATTTT. This encodes CATSRVPGGPTDTQYF.